One sample yielded the 12 T cell receptor beta chains listed below, sequenced in a study of monozygotic twins with cystic fibrosis. Profiling relied on immunoSEQ multiplex PCR, and the TCRdb table lists in-frame clones only, not all of them. The repertoire holds roughly 14,000 clones, with 95% to 99% as singletons. Sequencing used blood. These TCRs come from a girl aged 2 to 9 with cystic fibrosis.

The chain uses TRBV6-4 and TRBJ1-5; tentative D call: TRBD1 (5 bases). Germline V lookup: CDR1 MRHNA, CDR2 SNTAGT. The CDR3 runs to 14 residues. V was cut by 6 bases and J by 1 base, with 10 bases left in between. CDR3 sequence reads: CASSDSESNQPQHF. Written as DNA, the CDR3 is TGTGCCAGCAGCGACAGTGAAAGCAATCAGCCCCAGCATTTT.

The gene calls are TRBV5-8 and TRBJ2-1; maybe TRBD2 (6 bases). Trimming took 2 bases from V and 3 from J, leaving 15 bases between them. CDR1 and CDR2 (germline): SGHTS, YDEGEE. This CDR3 contains 16 residues. CDR3 DNA sequence: TGTGCCAGCAGCTTCGGGGGTACTAGGGGCTACAATGAGCAGTTCTTC. It yields the protein CASSFGGTRGYNEQFF.

The chain employs TRBV10-1 and TRBJ2-7, with D possibly matching TRBD1 (6 bases). Trimming pared 0 bases from V and 5 bases from J, leaving 11 bases between. From germline, CDR1 is WNHNN and CDR2 SYGVQD (reference sequence). This CDR3 spans 14 amino acids. CDR3 protein: CASSESRTADEQYF. CDR3 nucleotides: TGCGCCAGCAGTGAGTCTCGGACAGCGGACGAGCAGTACTTC.

The V gene is TRBV13, the J gene TRBJ2-5; D assignment may be TRBD1 or TRBD2 (6 bases each). CDR1 is PRHDT, CDR2 FYEKMQ, per germline (reference sequence). The CDR3 sequence is 16 residues long. V was pared by 1 base and J by 1 base, with 13 bases between. CDR3 DNA: TGTGCCAGCAGCTTAGAGGGGGGAGGACGCCAAGAGACCCAGTACTTC. This codes for CASSLEGGGRQETQYF.

The chain recombines TRBV27 with TRBJ1-2; D unclear. Trimming took 6 bases from V and 6 from J, leaving 17 bases between them. The CDR3 is made up of 14 amino acids. The germline CDR1 and CDR2 sequences are MNHEY and SMNVEV (reference sequence). CDR3: CASSLMDGDNGYTF. The CDR3 bases are TGTGCCAGCAGCCTCATGGACGGAGATAATGGCTACACCTTC.

The chain carries TRBV18 and TRBJ2-7, with TRBD1 matching 8 bases. The CDR3 extends over 16 amino acids. Germline CDR1 is KGHSH and CDR2 is LQKENI. V lost 4 bases and J lost 4; bases outside the gene matches: 12. The CDR3 is CASSQIPGQASYEQYF. Written as DNA, the CDR3 is TGTGCCAGCTCACAAATTCCGGGACAGGCTTCTTACGAGCAGTACTTC.

This rearrangement joins TRBV5-1 to TRBJ2-2; D ambiguous. Trimming took 1 base from V and 9 from J, leaving 10 bases between them. CDR1 is SGHRS and CDR2 is YFSETQ in the germline V gene. CDR3 length: 13 amino acids. The CDR3 protein is CASSLSVGRELFF. The CDR3 region has the DNA TGCGCCAGCAGCTTGTCAGTGGGCAGGGAGCTGTTTTTT.

DNA of the CDR3: TGTGCCAGCAGCTTTACCCCGGGACAGGGGGATCAGCCCCAGCATTTT. Translating gives CASSFTPGQGDQPQHF. The V call is TRBV5-8, the J call TRBJ1-5, with 11 positions matching TRBD1. The CDR3 sequence is 16 residues long. CDR1 is SGHTS, CDR2 YDEGEE, per germline. Unmatched junction bases numbered 6, after V lost 2 bases and J lost 5 bases. The full variable domain, its missing parts supplied by reference TRBV5-8 and TRBJ1-5, is EAGVTQSPTHLIKTRGQQATLRCSPISGHTSVYWYQQALGLGLQFLLWYDEGEERNRGNFPPRFSGRQFPNYSSELNVNALELEDSALYLCASSFTPGQGDQPQHFGDGTRLSIL.

This chain connects TRBV10-3 to TRBJ2-7; 7 nucleotides match TRBD2. V was pared by 0 bases and J by 7 bases, with 3 bases of the junction left unmatched. In germline, CDR1 is ENHRY, CDR2 SYGVKD. The CDR3 loop spans 13 amino acids. The CDR3 sequence is CAISESGGGEQYF. The CDR3 nucleotides are TGTGCCATCAGTGAGTCCGGGGGAGGGGAGCAGTACTTC.

This chain joins TRBV5-1 and TRBJ1-1, with D uncertain. The V gene lost 1 base and the J gene lost 5 bases, with 12 bases spanning the gap. In germline, CDR1 is SGHRS, CDR2 YFSETQ. The CDR3 sequence is 14 residues long. This CDR3 reads CASSLSGSETEAFF. The CDR3 region has the DNA TGCGCCAGCAGCTTGTCGGGGAGCGAGACTGAAGCTTTCTTT.

CDR3 in DNA: TGTGCCAGCAGCTTGTACGCAGGGGGCGCGACAAACTATGGCTACACCTTC. It yields the protein CASSLYAGGATNYGYTF. The genes are TRBV5-4 and TRBJ1-2; TRBD1 matches 8 bases. The V gene end was trimmed by 1 base and the J gene end by 2 bases; junction bases not matched to a gene: 10. The CDR3 consists of 17 residues. Germline loops: CDR1 SGHNT, CDR2 YYREEE (reference sequence).

The rearrangement links TRBV6-1 to TRBJ1-2; 9 bases agree with TRBD1. Germline V gives CDR1 MNHNS, CDR2 SASEGT. This CDR3 spans 11 amino acids. The ends lost 5 bases at V and 13 bases at J; junction bases unmatched: 5. In DNA, the CDR3 is TGTGCCAGCAGTCTACAGGGGGCTTGCACCTTC. Translated, it gives CASSLQGACTF.